One TCR beta chain is described in this entry. This clone has ten or more counts. It has no known antigen specificity. It has no much larger one-base neighbor in the sample; base qualities were not kept. Each donor gave one peripheral blood draw, averaging around 120 mL, which was collected into heparinised tubes. A BD FACSAria II and a panel including CD45RO, CCR7, CD25, CD127, CD95 and CD27 were used to sort naive, central memory, regulatory and stem cell-like memory CD4+ T cells. All sorted populations exceeded 95% purity. PBMCs were isolated immediately by Lymphoprep density gradient centrifugation and stained directly without culture. So that batch effects would be minimized, each experiment stained and sorted samples in pairs, pairing one healthy donor with one patient. CDR1 is given as SNHLY and CDR2 as FYNNEI, both from the germline V gene. From cysteine to phenylalanine, the CDR3 is 11 amino acids long. Just the 33-base CDR3 DNA is kept, in frame starting at base 1.

The data belong to a study of beta chain features in type 1 diabetes (dated by TCRdb to the late 2010s). Background on the whole study: No differences in mean age, gender distribution, total cell number or subset yield were found between patients and healthy donors. A total of about 110 million sorted cells were examined across all samples, and the number of cells per subset was strongly correlated with RNA yield. The study compared TCRB repertoires of sorted circulating CD4+ T cell subsets between recently diagnosed type 1 diabetes patients and matched healthy donors. Regulatory and stem cell-like memory subsets were obtained from only 8 patients and roughly 8 healthy donors, while naive and central memory subsets were obtained from all 30 or so donors.

Summary of the overall study and its limitations: PCR may preferentially amplify shorter templates, but because patient and control samples were amplified and corrected together, any resulting skew would affect both groups equally. Because small numbers of individuals were included in the HLA sub-analyses, any influence of HLA type on TCRB rearrangement was left unresolved. Fewer insertions and more nucleotide deletions at VDJ recombination sites were observed in patients with type 1 diabetes, implying thymic rearrangement abnormalities. A moderate but significant shortening of TCRB CDR3 length was observed in type 1 diabetes patients in all four CD4+ subsets. Sequencing cDNA rather than genomic DNA could over-represent highly expressing activated cells, although activation and CD3 levels did not differ between groups. Naive, central memory and regulatory TCRB repertoires appeared more similar among patients than among healthy donors.

The entire amount of isolated RNA was reverse transcribed using the High Capacity cDNA Reverse Transcription Kit, so the sequenced TCRB transcripts were expressed ones. Naive, central memory and regulatory T cell samples underwent deep immunoSEQ sequencing, averaging approximately 3.3 million total reads per sample. Sorted cells were lysed in RLT buffer, and RNA was extracted using DNase-treated RNeasy Micro or Mini kits according to cell number. Each cell subset was processed separately to prevent cross-contamination, with patient and healthy donor samples processed together. TCRB sequences were amplified from cDNA with the immunoSEQ multiplex PCR, producing 87-bp fragments spanning the CDR3 region. Sequencing of the amplicons was performed on the Illumina HiSeq platform. In the authors' own workflow: Synthetic template baselines were used to correct PCR bias computationally, reads within Hamming distance 2 were collapsed together, and singletons that could not be merged were discarded. Reads were aligned against IMGT to assign V, D and J genes, CDR3 length and insertions or deletions at six rearrangement sites. Within each subset, clonotype counts were normalized to sorted cell number, and only after that were true diversity and Gini coefficients computed with the tcR R package. The overlap coefficient, calculated on TCRB nucleotide sequences, was used to measure repertoire sharing. TCRdb's version of the immuneACCESS table is confined to in-frame rearrangements and falls short of the full clone set. An unresolved V gene accounts for under half of the shortfall where checked; the remainder is of unknown origin. The DNA gave D and trimming, while V, J and clone size come from that table. The table for this sample lists a few hundred thousand clones; 8.5% to 10% of them were counted only once. The top ten clonotypes cover approximately 0.55% of the sample.

The rearranged segments are TRBV2 and TRBJ2-7, with no reliable assignment of the D segment. This TCR was sampled from a man aged 25 to 40 with type 1 diabetes. The sequencing sample was made of central memory CD4+ T cells from blood. The nucleotides are TGTGCTACGACGGTATCCTACGAGCAGTACTTC. This is translated as CATTVSYEQYF.